The 11 T cell receptor beta chains in this list originate from one sample, sequenced in a study of cytomegalovirus exposure and HLA in healthy donors. PCR involved 60 Vbeta and 13 Jbeta primers. Repertoires were generated with immunoSEQ multiplex PCR, while TCRdb's copy carries only in-frame clones and drops some. In the table there are about 170,000 clones, 72% of which are singletons. Sequencing was performed on PBMCs. These TCRs come from a human donor in good health.

The chain couples TRBV25-1 to TRBJ2-2, with a weak D call TRBD1 (6 bases). Per germline, CDR1 MGHDK and CDR2 SYGVNS. The V gene lost 3 bases and the J gene lost 1 base, with 12 bases spanning the gap. The CDR3 loop spans 16 amino acids. CDR3: CASSDLGAGNTGELFF. Written as DNA, the CDR3 is TGTGCCAGCAGTGACTTGGGGGCCGGGAACACCGGGGAGCTGTTTTTT.

The rearrangement uses TRBV4-2 and TRBJ1-5, with 8 bases fitting TRBD1. Germline V gives CDR1 LGHNA, CDR2 YNFKEQ. Germline trimming cut 3 bases from V and 5 bases from J; bases unmatched to any gene: 9. The CDR3 has 16 residues. CDR3 nucleotide sequence: TGTGCCAGCAGCCAGACAGGGGCGCCCGCGGATCAGCCCCAGCATTTT. Translating it yields CASSQTGAPADQPQHF.

This clone has a handful of counts. V usage is TRBV7-3 and J usage is TRBJ1-1; D call uncertain. This CDR3 region has 13 residues. Trimming left V 1 base short and J 4 bases short, with 7 bases between. CDR1 is SGHTA, CDR2 FQGTGA, per germline. The CDR3 nucleotides are TGTGCCAGCAGCTTAAATCGGGGCACTGAAGCTTTCTTT. Encoded protein: CASSLNRGTEAFF.

This chain joins TRBV18 and TRBJ2-5; no firm D call. The DNA matches TRBJ2-7 better at its end, which makes the J call doubtful. Germline V lookup: CDR1 KGHSH, CDR2 LQKENI. This CDR3 spans 14 amino acids. The CDR3: CASSPLDGPYEQYF. The CDR3 nucleotides read TGTGCCAGCTCACCCCTAGACGGCCCCTACGAGCAGTACTTC.

The V call is TRBV7-9, the J call TRBJ1-6; D might be TRBD1 (6 bases). Trimming took 1 base from V and 9 from J, leaving 10 bases between them. The CDR3 loop spans 14 amino acids. Germline V lookup: CDR1 SEHNR, CDR2 FQNEAQ (reference sequence). The CDR3 is CASSLGQEGSPLHF. Written as DNA, the CDR3 is TGTGCCAGCAGCTTAGGACAGGAAGGTTCACCCCTCCACTTT.

The chain uses TRBV18 and TRBJ1-6; 8 bases are shared with TRBD1. This CDR3 has 15 residues. The germline CDR1 and CDR2 sequences are KGHSH and LQKENI. With V trimmed by 3 bases and J by 7 bases, 5 bases remained unmatched. CDR3 loop: CASSPRQGRNSPLHF. CDR3 DNA sequence: TGTGCCAGCTCACCGCGACAGGGGAGGAATTCACCCCTCCACTTT.

To note about this clone: Other DNA variants within this sample encode the same CDR3. The chain recombines TRBV4-3 with TRBJ2-3, with 9 bases matching TRBD2. The V and J ends lost 1 base and 3 bases, in that order; junction bases with no gene match: 5. Germline values: CDR1 LGHNA, CDR2 YSLEER. CDR3 size: 16 residues. The CDR3 protein is CASSQGAGGRTDTQYF. In DNA, the CDR3 is TGCGCCAGCAGCCAAGGGGCGGGGGGGCGGACAGATACGCAGTATTTT.

The chain carries TRBV10-3 and TRBJ1-5, with D possibly being TRBD1 (5 bases). CDR1 and CDR2 from the germline V gene are ENHRY and SYGVKD. V was shortened by 3 bases and J by 6 bases, with 12 bases between the two germline ends. CDR3 length equals 14 residues. CDR3 coding DNA: TGTGCCATCAGTGAACAAGGGGAGGGTCAGCCCCAGCATTTT. Residues: CAISEQGEGQPQHF.

The V call is TRBV4-3, the J call TRBJ2-7; D may be TRBD1 (6 bases). CDR3 length equals 16 residues. Germline V gene sequence: CDR1 LGHNA, CDR2 YSLEER. Trimming took 1 base from V and 2 from J, leaving 15 bases between them. As DNA, the CDR3 is TGCGCCAGCAGCCAAGGGCTCGGGGACACCGCCTACGAGCAGTACTTC. Translation: CASSQGLGDTAYEQYF.

CDR3 loop: CASSIPGRAMEKLFF. DNA of the CDR3: TGTGCCAGTAGTATTCCAGGGCGTGCGATGGAAAAACTGTTTTTT. The chain joins TRBV19 to TRBJ1-4, with a tentative D call TRBD1 (5 bases). V was clipped by 3 bases and J by 8 bases, with 16 bases between them. CDR3 length: 15 residues. Germline assignment: CDR1 LNHDA and CDR2 SQIVND (reference sequence).

The rearrangement links TRBV10-3 to TRBJ1-1, with D possibly matching TRBD1 (5 bases). The CDR3 runs 12 residues. The V gene's germline CDR1 is ENHRY and CDR2 SYGVKD. The V and J ends lost 8 bases and 1 base respectively, with 8 bases between them. The CDR3 loop reads CAIGGENTEAFF. The DNA for the CDR3 is TGTGCCATCGGGGGGGAGAACACTGAAGCTTTCTTT.